The present TCR beta chain was sequenced within a study of T cells in Graves' hyperthyroidism and ophthalmopathy. Comments on this clonotype: The antigen is unknown.

RNA transcripts yielded amplified TCR beta CDR3 regions. HTBI primers were used for first-round RT-PCR of the TCR CDR3. TCRdb passed the multiplex PCR reads through MiXCR, listing each CDR3 protein once. This table holds 600,000 to 850,000 distinct CDR3 sequences, about 19% found once. CDR3 length: 15 amino acids. The V end lost 6 bases, the J end lost 7 bases, and 18 bases lay between the germline ends. Germline-derived CDR1 and CDR2 are LGHDT and YNNKEL (reference sequence). General study findings and limits: Blood also showed most of the thyroid clonotypes that were expanded above 0.001.

The chain joins TRBV3-1 to TRBJ1-4, with D perhaps matching TRBD1 (6 bases). The clonotype comes from a woman between 50 and 59 years old with Graves' hyperthyroidism that later progressed to Graves' ophthalmopathy. The sample taken for sequencing was blood. Here the CDR3 reads CASRETGFGGEKLFF. CDR3 in DNA: TGTGCCAGCAGAGAAACAGGGTTCGGGGGTGAAAAACTGTTTTTT.